Described below is a single T cell receptor beta chain sequence and its context. The clone's antigen remains unknown. No much larger clone is present one base from it, and per-base qualities are unavailable. The source of the sample is a study of response to subunit inactivated influenza vaccine (dated by TCRdb to 2017 to 2018). With respect to the entire study: Deep quantitative profiling of the T cell receptor repertoire was used in the study to follow responses to a trivalent subunit inactivated influenza vaccine. The study at large found these results: The authors proposed that each seasonal influenza vaccination may bring in only a limited number of new T cells.

The CDR1 and CDR2 encoded by the germline V gene are SGDLS and YYNGEE. The CDR3 contains 14 residues, cysteine and phenylalanine counted. Only the CDR3 part of the read is kept: 42 bases, read in frame from the first base. V was cut back by 4 bases and J by 16 bases, leaving a gap of 21 bases between them. The protocol used for the library was RT-PCR. Sequencing was performed on an Illumina HiSeq 2500. The public sequencing data were trimmed at Q25 with fastp and processed into clonotypes with MiXCR by TCRdb, which kept only in-frame beta chains. Each record represents a unique CDR3 protein, reported with the most common genes and DNA among its rows. Recorded for this sample are around 600,000 distinct CDR3 sequences; approximately 11% of them occurred a single time. The ten largest clones take up approximately 11% of the sample. The same sample was also used in a study of T cells expressing NK-cell markers. That second report states: 5'RACE template switching, by which a universal primer site and unique molecular identifiers were added, was used to make TCR beta cDNA libraries. Eight or nine donors provided sorted CD3+CD56+NKG2C+, CD3+CD56+NKG2C- and CD3+CD56-NKG2C+ T-cell subsets, whose TCR beta-chain repertoires were profiled. Of the eight sequenced donors, seven were found to be HCMV-seropositive and one was found to be HCMV-seronegative. To restrict sorting to alphabetaTCR-expressing T cells, an anti-gammadeltaTCR antibody was added in several experiments. For several donors, the dominant CD3+CD56+NKG2C+ clonotypes were among the top 10 CD8+ clonotypes and accounted for about 1.0-7.5% of CD8+ T cells. Those dominant clonotypes were again the most abundant among CD3+CD56-NKG2C+ cells in a few donors, at roughly 25-65%. It remained unclear whether the expanded NKG2C-expressing T cell clones were specific for HCMV antigens. All eight donors whose samples were sequenced were randomly selected healthy volunteers, three of them men and five women. HCMV serostatus was determined by detecting HCMV-specific IgG in serum with a commercial ELISA kit. Ficoll density gradient centrifugation was used to isolate peripheral blood mononuclear cells from blood. For several donors, bulk peripheral blood T-cell repertoires were also sequenced from unsorted PBMC. Synthesis of cDNA was primed from the TCR beta constant segment and was followed by two consecutive PCR amplification steps. Libraries were sequenced as 2 x 150 bp reads on Illumina HiSeq 2000/2500, MiSeq or NextSeq. MIGEC handled demultiplexing of the reads and grouping by UMI, while MiTCR was used to assemble and quantify clonotypes. To exclude erroneous sequences, only TCR cDNA sequences supported by at least two reads were retained. The tcR package was used for downstream repertoire analysis, and clonotypes were matched between fractions using CDR3 nucleotide sequence together with V segment. VDJmatch was used to annotate antigen specificity against VDJdb, with one amino acid substitution in CDR3 allowed.

Specimen: PBMCs from blood, collected on the day of vaccination. This clonotype originated in a man aged 45-65 years who received an inactivated influenza vaccine. Donor details come from another sample of the same person, matched by shared clones. The chain was built from TRBV9 and TRBJ1-6; no D segment can be confidently identified. The CDR3 sequence is CASSPPPPEVGLHF. The bases are TGTGCCAGCAGCCCTCCCCCCCCAGAAGTCGGGCTCCACTTT.